This TCR beta chain was observed in a study of naive and memory T cell subsets. The study, taken as a whole, reports: No ground truth validated the naive and memory repertoire findings. From naive to CM, EM and EMRA, diversity decreased and Gini increased.

CD4 T cells were positively selected, then CD8 T cells from the CD4-negative fraction. CDR1 and CDR2 from the germline V gene are DFQATT and SNEGSKA (reference sequence). Trimming cost V 5 bases and J 9 bases; bases outside gene matches: 13. The CDR3 contains 14 residues. Both TRBC1 and TRBC2 were covered by a beta constant-region primer of two equimolar oligonucleotides. Four rounds of PCR amplified the ligated cDNA using nested alpha and beta constant-region primers plus SP2. TCRdb itself ran the UMI-ligation and nested PCR reads through MiXCR, one entry per CDR3 protein. The sample holds 95,000 to 150,000 distinct CDR3 sequences; roughly 36% are singletons and the top ten take around 0.92%. As concerns this clonotype: Its antigen remains unidentified.

The V gene is TRBV20-1, the J gene TRBJ2-3; 8 nucleotides match TRBD2. Sequencing was done on a sample of central memory CD4+ T cells from blood. This receptor was obtained from a human donor in good health. The CDR3 DNA sequence: TGCAGTGCTCGGACTAGCACTTTTGGAGGAACGCAGTATTTT. Its protein product is CSARTSTFGGTQYF.